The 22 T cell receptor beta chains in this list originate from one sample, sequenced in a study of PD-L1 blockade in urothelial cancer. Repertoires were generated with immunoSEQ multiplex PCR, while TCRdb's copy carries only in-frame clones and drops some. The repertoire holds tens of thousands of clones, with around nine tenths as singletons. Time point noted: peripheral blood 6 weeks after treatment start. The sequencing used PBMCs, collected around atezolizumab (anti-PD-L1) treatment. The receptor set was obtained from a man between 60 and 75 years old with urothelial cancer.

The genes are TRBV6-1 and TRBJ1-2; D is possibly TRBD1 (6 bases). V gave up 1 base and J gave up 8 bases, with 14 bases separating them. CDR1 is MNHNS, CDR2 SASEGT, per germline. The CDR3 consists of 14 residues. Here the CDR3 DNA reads TGTGCCAGCAGTGAAGGACAGGCCCTCCAAGGCTACACCTTC. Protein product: CASSEGQALQGYTF.

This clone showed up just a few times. CDR3 residues: CASSVVDSGNTEAFF. Written as DNA, the CDR3 is TGTGCCAGCAGCGTAGTGGACAGTGGGAACACTGAAGCTTTCTTT. This chain links TRBV9 with TRBJ1-1, with D maybe TRBD1 (6 bases). The CDR3 has 15 amino acids. V was pared by 0 bases and J by 1 base, with 10 bases between. Per germline, CDR1 SGDLS and CDR2 YYNGEE. Full variable domain (rest looked up from reference TRBV9 and TRBJ1-1): DSGVTQTPKHLITATGQRVTLRCSPRSGDLSVYWYQQSLDQGLQFLIQYYNGEERAKGNILERFSAQQFPDLHSELNLSSLELGDSALYFCASSVVDSGNTEAFFGQGTRLTVV.

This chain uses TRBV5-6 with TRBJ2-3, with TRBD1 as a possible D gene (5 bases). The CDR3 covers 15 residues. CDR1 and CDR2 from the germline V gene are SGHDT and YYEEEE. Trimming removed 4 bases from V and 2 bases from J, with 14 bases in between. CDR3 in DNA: TGTGCCAGCAGCCTACGGACAATGTTCACAGATACGCAGTATTTT. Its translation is CASSLRTMFTDTQYF. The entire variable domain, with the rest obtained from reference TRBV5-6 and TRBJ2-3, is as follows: DAGVTQSPTHLIKTRGQQVTLRCSPKSGHDTVSWYQQALGQGPQFIFQYYEEEERQRGNFPDRFSGHQFPNYSSELNVNALLLGDSALYLCASSLRTMFTDTQYFGPGTRLTVL.

CDR3 residues: CASSLATGGQFF. For the CDR3, the DNA is TGTGCCAGCTCACTTGCGACAGGGGGGCAGTTCTTC. The rearrangement links TRBV18 to TRBJ2-1; 9 bases are shared with TRBD1. Per germline, CDR1 KGHSH and CDR2 LQKENI. The CDR3 sequence is 12 residues long. V gave up 4 bases and J gave up 12 bases; unmatched junction bases: 4.

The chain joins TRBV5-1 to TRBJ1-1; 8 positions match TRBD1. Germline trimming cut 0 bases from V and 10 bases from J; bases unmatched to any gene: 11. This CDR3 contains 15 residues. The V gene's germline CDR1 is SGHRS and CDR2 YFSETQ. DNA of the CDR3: TGCGCCAGCAGCTTGGCGGGGCAGGGGGCAAGAAGAGCTTTCTTT. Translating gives CASSLAGQGARRAFF.

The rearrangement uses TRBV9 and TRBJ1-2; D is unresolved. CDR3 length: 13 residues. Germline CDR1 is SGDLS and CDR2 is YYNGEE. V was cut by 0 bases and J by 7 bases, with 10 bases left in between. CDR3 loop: CASSVATAGGYTF. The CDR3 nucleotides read TGTGCCAGCAGCGTAGCTACAGCGGGTGGCTACACCTTC.

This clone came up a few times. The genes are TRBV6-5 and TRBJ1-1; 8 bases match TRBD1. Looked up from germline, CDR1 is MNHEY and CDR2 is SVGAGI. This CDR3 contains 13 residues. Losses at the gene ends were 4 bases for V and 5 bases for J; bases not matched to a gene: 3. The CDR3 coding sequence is TGTGCCAGCAGTTTGGGACAGGCAACTGAAGCTTTCTTT. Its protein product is CASSLGQATEAFF.

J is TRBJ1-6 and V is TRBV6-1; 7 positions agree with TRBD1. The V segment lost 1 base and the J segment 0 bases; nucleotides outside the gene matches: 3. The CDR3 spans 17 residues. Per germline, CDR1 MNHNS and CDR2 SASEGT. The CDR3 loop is CASSEETGSSYNSPLHF. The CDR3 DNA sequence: TGTGCCAGCAGTGAAGAGACAGGGAGCTCCTATAATTCACCCCTCCACTTT.

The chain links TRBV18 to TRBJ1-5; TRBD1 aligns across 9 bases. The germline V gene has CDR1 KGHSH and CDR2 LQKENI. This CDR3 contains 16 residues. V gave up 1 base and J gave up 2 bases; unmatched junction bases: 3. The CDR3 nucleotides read TGTGCCAGCTCACCACTACAGGGGGCTGGCAATCAGCCCCAGCATTTT. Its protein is CASSPLQGAGNQPQHF.

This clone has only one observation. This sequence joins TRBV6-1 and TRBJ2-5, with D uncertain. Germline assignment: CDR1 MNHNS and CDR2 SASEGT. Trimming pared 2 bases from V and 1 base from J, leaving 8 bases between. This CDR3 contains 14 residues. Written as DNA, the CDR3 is TGTGCCAGCAGTGAATTGTACAGCCAAGAGACCCAGTACTTC. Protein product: CASSELYSQETQYF.

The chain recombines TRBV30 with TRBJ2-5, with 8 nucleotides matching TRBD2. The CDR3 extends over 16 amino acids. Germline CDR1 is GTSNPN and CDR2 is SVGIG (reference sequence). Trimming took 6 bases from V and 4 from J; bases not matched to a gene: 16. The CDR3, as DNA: TGTGCCTGCCCCGCGGTGACCGGGGGGGCCAGAGAGACCCAGTACTTC. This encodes CACPAVTGGARETQYF.

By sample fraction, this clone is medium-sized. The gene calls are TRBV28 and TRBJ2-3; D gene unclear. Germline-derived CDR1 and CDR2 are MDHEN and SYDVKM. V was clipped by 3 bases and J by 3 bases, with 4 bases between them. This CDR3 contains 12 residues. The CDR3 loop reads CASSLETDTQYF. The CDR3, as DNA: TGTGCCAGCAGTTTGGAGACAGATACGCAGTATTTT.

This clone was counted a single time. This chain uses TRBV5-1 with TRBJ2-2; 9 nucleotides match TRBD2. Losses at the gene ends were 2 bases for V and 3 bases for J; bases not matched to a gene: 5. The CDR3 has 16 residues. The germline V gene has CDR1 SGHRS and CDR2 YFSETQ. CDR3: CASSFSGSLDTGELFF. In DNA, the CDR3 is TGCGCCAGCAGCTTTAGCGGGAGTTTGGACACCGGGGAGCTGTTTTTT. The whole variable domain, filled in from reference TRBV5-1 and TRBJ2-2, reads KAGVTQTPRYLIKTRGQQVTLSCSPISGHRSVSWYQQTPGQGLQFLFEYFSETQRNKGNFPGRFSGRQFSNSRSEMNVSTLELGDSALYLCASSFSGSLDTGELFFGEGSRLTVL.

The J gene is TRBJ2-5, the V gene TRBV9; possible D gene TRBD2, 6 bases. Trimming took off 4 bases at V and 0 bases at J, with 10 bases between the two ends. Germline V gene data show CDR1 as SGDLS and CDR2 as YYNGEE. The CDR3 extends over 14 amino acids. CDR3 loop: CASSPSGYQETQYF. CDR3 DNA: TGTGCCAGCAGCCCAAGCGGGTACCAAGAGACCCAGTACTTC.

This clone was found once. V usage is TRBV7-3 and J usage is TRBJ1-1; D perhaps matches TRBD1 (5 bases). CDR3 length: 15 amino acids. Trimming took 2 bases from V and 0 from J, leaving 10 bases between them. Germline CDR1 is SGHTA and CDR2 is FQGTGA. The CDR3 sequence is CASSLGGGMNTEAFF. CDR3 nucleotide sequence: TGTGCCAGCAGCTTAGGGGGGGGGATGAACACTGAAGCTTTCTTT.

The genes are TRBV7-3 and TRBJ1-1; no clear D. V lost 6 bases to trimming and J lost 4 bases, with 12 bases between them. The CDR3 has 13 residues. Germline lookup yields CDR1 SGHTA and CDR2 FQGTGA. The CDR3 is CASSSRGLTEAFF. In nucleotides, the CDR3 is TGTGCCAGCAGTTCACGGGGTCTCACTGAAGCTTTCTTT. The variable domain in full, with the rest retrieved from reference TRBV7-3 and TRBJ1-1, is GAGVSQTPSNKVTEKGKYVELRCDPISGHTALYWYRQSLGQGPEFLIYFQGTGAADDSGLPNDRFFAVRPEGSVSTLKIQRTERGDSAVYLCASSSRGLTEAFFGQGTRLTVV.

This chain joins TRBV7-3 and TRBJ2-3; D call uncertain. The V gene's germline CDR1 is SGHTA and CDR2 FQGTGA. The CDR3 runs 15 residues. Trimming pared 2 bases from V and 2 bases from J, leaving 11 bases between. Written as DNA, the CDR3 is TGTGCCAGCAGCTTATTAGGAGCAGACACAGATACGCAGTATTTT. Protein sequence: CASSLLGADTDTQYF.

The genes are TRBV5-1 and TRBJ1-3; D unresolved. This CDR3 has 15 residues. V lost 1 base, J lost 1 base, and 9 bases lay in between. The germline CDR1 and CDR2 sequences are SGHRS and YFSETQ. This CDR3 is CASSLMGLSGNTIYF. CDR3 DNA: TGCGCCAGCAGCTTGATGGGCTTATCTGGAAACACCATATATTTT.

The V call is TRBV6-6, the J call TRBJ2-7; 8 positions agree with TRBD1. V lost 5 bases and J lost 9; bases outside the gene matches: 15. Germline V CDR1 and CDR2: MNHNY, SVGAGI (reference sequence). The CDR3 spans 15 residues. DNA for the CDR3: TGTGCCAGCAGTGCCAAGGACAGGGACACGGCGGGGCAGTACTTC. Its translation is CASSAKDRDTAGQYF.

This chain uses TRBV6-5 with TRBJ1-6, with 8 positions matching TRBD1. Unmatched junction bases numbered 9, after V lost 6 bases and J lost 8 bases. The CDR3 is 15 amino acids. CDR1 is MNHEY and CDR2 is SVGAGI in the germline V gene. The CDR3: CASRSTGAGYSPLHF. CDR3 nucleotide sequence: TGTGCCAGCAGGTCGACAGGGGCCGGGTATTCACCCCTCCACTTT.

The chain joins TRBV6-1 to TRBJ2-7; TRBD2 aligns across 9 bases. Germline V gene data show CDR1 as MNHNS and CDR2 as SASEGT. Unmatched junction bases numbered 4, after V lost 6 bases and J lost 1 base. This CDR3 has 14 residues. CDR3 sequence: CASRASGDSYEQYF. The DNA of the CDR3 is TGTGCCAGCAGGGCTAGCGGGGATTCCTACGAGCAGTACTTC.

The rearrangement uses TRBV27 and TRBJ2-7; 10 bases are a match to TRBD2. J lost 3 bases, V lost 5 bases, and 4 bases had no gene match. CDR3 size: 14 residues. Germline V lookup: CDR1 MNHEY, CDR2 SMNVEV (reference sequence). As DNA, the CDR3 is TGTGCCAGCAGTCTATGGACTAGCGGCTACGAGCAGTACTTC. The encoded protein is CASSLWTSGYEQYF.